The 32 T cell receptor beta chains listed next were all sequenced from one sample in a study of technical replicates of blood from several donors. Sequencing was performed with immunoSEQ multiplex PCR; in TCRdb, only in-frame clones are kept and a portion is missing. The data hold tens of thousands of clones, with under 97% observed a single time. The sample was T cells isolated from PBMCs. These receptors came from a human donor in good health.

V and J are TRBV18 and TRBJ2-5; D gene uncertain. V lost 0 bases and J 4 bases, leaving 6 bases between the germline ends. Germline V gives CDR1 KGHSH, CDR2 LQKENI. This CDR3 is 13 amino acids long. Written as DNA, the CDR3 is TGTGCCAGCTCACCACCGCGAGGAGAGACCCAGTACTTC. Its translation: CASSPPRGETQYF.

J is TRBJ2-7 and V is TRBV28; D ambiguous. CDR3 length: 14 residues. The germline gives CDR1 MDHEN, CDR2 SYDVKM. V was clipped by 4 bases and J by 5 bases, with 15 bases between them. Written as DNA, the CDR3 is TGTGCCAGCAGTTCCGGGTCCGTCCCCGACGAGCAGTACTTC. It translates to CASSSGSVPDEQYF.

The V gene is TRBV9, the J gene TRBJ2-2; D remains ambiguous. The germline CDR1 and CDR2 sequences are SGDLS and YYNGEE. The CDR3 consists of 14 residues. V was pared by 3 bases and J by 7 bases, with 13 bases between. The CDR3 protein is CASSAARNGGELFF. The CDR3 nucleotides are TGTGCCAGCAGCGCCGCTAGGAACGGCGGGGAGCTGTTTTTT. Looking up the rest from reference TRBV9 and TRBJ2-2 gives the full variable domain: DSGVTQTPKHLITATGQRVTLRCSPRSGDLSVYWYQQSLDQGLQFLIQYYNGEERAKGNILERFSAQQFPDLHSELNLSSLELGDSALYFCASSAARNGGELFFGEGSRLTVL.

This chain links TRBV5-6 with TRBJ1-5, with TRBD1 as a possible D gene (5 bases). This CDR3 has 14 amino acids. Trimming shortened V by 4 bases and J by 0 bases, and 8 bases separated the two germline ends. CDR1 and CDR2 from the germline V gene are SGHDT and YYEEEE. The CDR3 is CASSAGASNQPQHF. DNA of the CDR3: TGTGCCAGCAGCGCTGGGGCTAGCAATCAGCCCCAGCATTTT.

V gene TRBV19 combines with J gene TRBJ2-7; the D gene is possibly TRBD1 (5 bases). CDR3 length equals 15 residues. Germline assignment: CDR1 LNHDA and CDR2 SQIVND (reference sequence). Trimming pared 4 bases from V and 3 bases from J, leaving 16 bases between. The CDR3 DNA sequence: TGTGCCAGTAGTACCTCGGGCAGGGCAGTCTACGAGCAGTACTTC. The encoded protein is CASSTSGRAVYEQYF.

This chain links TRBV29-1 with TRBJ2-3; D uncertain. CDR1 is SQVTM, CDR2 ANQGSEA, per germline. CDR3 length: 11 amino acids. Trimming left V 2 bases short and J 6 bases short, with 6 bases between. The chain's CDR3 is CSVEPEDTQYF. In nucleotides, the CDR3 is TGCAGCGTTGAACCTGAGGATACGCAGTATTTT.

This clone has a handful of counts. The gene calls are TRBV2 and TRBJ1-1; no reliable D call. There are 14 residues in the CDR3. V was cut by 6 bases and J by 1 base, with 12 bases left in between. Germline V gives CDR1 SNHLY, CDR2 FYNNEI. CDR3 in DNA: TGTGCCAGCAGCTACGGGGAAGGGAACACTGAAGCTTTCTTT. It yields the protein CASSYGEGNTEAFF.

The chain combines TRBV6-5 with TRBJ1-5, with 7 bases matching TRBD1. This CDR3 is built from 14 residues. Germline CDR1 and CDR2: MNHEY and SVGAGI. Trimming at V came to 5 bases and at J to 2 bases, leaving 3 bases not matched to a gene. CDR3 DNA sequence: TGTGCCAGCAGTACAGGGGCCGGCAATCAGCCCCAGCATTTT. Residues: CASSTGAGNQPQHF.

CDR3 nucleotides: TGTGCCAGCAGTTTAGGTGGACAGGGTGGTCAGCCCCAGCATTTT. The encoded protein is CASSLGGQGGQPQHF. The chain is built from TRBV28 and TRBJ1-5; TRBD1 matches 8 bases. CDR3 length: 15 residues. The J segment lost 6 bases and the V segment lost 2 bases, leaving 6 bases of the junction unmatched. Germline V CDR1 and CDR2: MDHEN, SYDVKM.

In its sample, this clone was seen a few times. The V and J genes are TRBV7-2 and TRBJ2-1, with 8 positions matching TRBD2. V dropped 5 bases and J dropped 7; count of bases not matched to a gene: 10. CDR1 SGHTA and CDR2 FQGNSA come from the germline V gene. The CDR3 is 15 residues long. CDR3 loop: CASSLGRALVNEQFF. CDR3 DNA sequence: TGTGCCAGCAGCCTCGGGAGGGCCTTGGTAAATGAGCAGTTCTTC. The full variable domain, in which reference TRBV7-2 and TRBJ2-1 provide the parts outside the CDR3, is GAGVSQSPSNKVTEKGKDVELRCDPISGHTALYWYRQSLGQGLEFLIYFQGNSAPDKSGLPSDRFSAERTGGSVSTLTIQRTQQEDSAVYLCASSLGRALVNEQFFGPGTRLTVL.

The chain is built from TRBV5-6 and TRBJ2-3; tentative D call: TRBD2 (7 bases). CDR3 size: 18 residues. Trimming left V 4 bases short and J 0 bases short, with 21 bases between. Per the germline V gene, CDR1 is SGHDT and CDR2 is YYEEEE. CDR3 in amino acids: CASSDTGWLAASTDTQYF. In DNA, the CDR3 is TGTGCCAGCAGCGATACAGGGTGGCTAGCGGCTAGCACAGATACGCAGTATTTT.

The rearrangement joins TRBV2 to TRBJ2-7; D gene ambiguous. Trimming cost V 6 bases and J 5 bases, with 8 bases left between them. CDR3 size: 11 residues. The V gene's germline CDR1 is SNHLY and CDR2 FYNNEI. Written as DNA, the CDR3 is TGTGCCAGCAGCGTCTCGGACGAGCAGTACTTC. Its translation: CASSVSDEQYF.

V is TRBV5-6 and J is TRBJ1-1, with D possibly TRBD1 on 6 matching bases. Between the trimmed V and J ends, which lost 7 bases and 9 bases, there was a span of 13 bases. The CDR3 has 11 residues. Germline V CDR1 and CDR2: SGHDT, YYEEEE. CDR3: CASRGRGQAFF. CDR3 coding DNA: TGTGCCAGCCGAGGCAGGGGTCAAGCTTTCTTT.

The chain recombines TRBV10-3 with TRBJ2-5; D is perhaps TRBD2 (6 bases). The V gene lost 4 bases and the J gene lost 5 bases, with 8 bases spanning the gap. Germline V CDR1 and CDR2: ENHRY, SYGVKD. The CDR3 covers 12 residues. For the CDR3, the DNA is TGTGCCATCAGTGTTGGGGGGGAGACCCAGTACTTC. It yields the protein CAISVGGETQYF.

This sequence joins TRBV9 and TRBJ2-7, with TRBD2 matching 9 bases. This CDR3 contains 16 residues. Germline V lookup: CDR1 SGDLS, CDR2 YYNGEE. The V and J ends lost 0 bases and 6 bases, in that order; junction bases with no gene match: 10. The CDR3 region is CASSVAVRGSGSEQYF. The DNA of the CDR3 is TGTGCCAGCAGCGTAGCAGTTCGTGGTAGCGGGAGCGAGCAGTACTTC.

The chain joins TRBV19 to TRBJ1-1, with D perhaps matching TRBD1 (5 bases). CDR3 length equals 14 residues. V dropped 5 bases and J dropped 4 bases, with 14 bases sitting between them. Germline assignment: CDR1 LNHDA and CDR2 SQIVND (reference sequence). Written as DNA, the CDR3 is TGTGCCAGTAGTCCAGGGTTGGGTGGCACTGAAGCTTTCTTT. This translates into CASSPGLGGTEAFF.

The V gene is TRBV5-4, the J gene TRBJ2-5; D unclear. Between the trimmed V and J ends, which lost 0 bases and 2 bases, there was a span of 11 bases. CDR1 is SGHNT, CDR2 YYREEE, per germline (reference sequence). The CDR3 is 15 residues long. The CDR3 nucleotides are TGTGCCAGCAGCTTGGGGCTCCTGAAACAAGAGACCCAGTACTTC. Translation gives CASSLGLLKQETQYF.

The chain is built from TRBV7-8 and TRBJ2-7; D is ambiguous. The CDR3 runs 13 residues. With 1 base removed from V and 4 bases from J, the gap between germline ends came to 8 bases. The germline CDR1 and CDR2 sequences are SGHVS and FQNEAQ. The CDR3 DNA reads as TGTGCCAGCAGCTTAGTCCACAATTACGAGCAGTACTTC. It yields the protein CASSLVHNYEQYF.

The chain has TRBV13 and TRBJ1-4; no clear D. Germline CDR1 and CDR2: PRHDT and FYEKMQ (reference sequence). The V end lost 3 bases, the J end lost 7 bases, and 15 bases lay between the germline ends. The CDR3 sequence is 15 residues long. In DNA, the CDR3 is TGTGCCAGCAGCTTCACGGGCCTCCGGGGTGAAAAACTGTTTTTT. This encodes CASSFTGLRGEKLFF.

The rearrangement links TRBV18 to TRBJ2-7; 7 positions agree with TRBD2. V dropped 9 bases and J dropped 5; count of bases not matched to a gene: 16. There are 15 residues in the CDR3. Germline V CDR1 and CDR2: KGHSH, LQKENI. CDR3 sequence reads: CASAPTSRGDHEQYF. The CDR3 nucleotides read TGTGCCAGTGCCCCGACTAGCCGAGGGGACCACGAGCAGTACTTC.

This clone was picked up one time. The chain joins TRBV19 to TRBJ1-1, with D possibly TRBD1 on 6 matching bases. CDR3 length: 16 residues. Germline loops: CDR1 LNHDA, CDR2 SQIVND (reference sequence). The germline V and J ends were trimmed by 7 bases and 0 bases, with 18 bases remaining between them. The CDR3 DNA sequence: TGTGCCAGTACGCAGGGGCTAGTATTAATGAACACTGAAGCTTTCTTT. Its translation: CASTQGLVLMNTEAFF. The whole variable domain, filled in from reference TRBV19 and TRBJ1-1, reads DGGITQSPKYLFRKEGQNVTLSCEQNLNHDAMYWYRQDPGQGLRLIYYSQIVNDFQKGDIAEGYSVSREKKESFPLTVTSAQKNPTAFYLCASTQGLVLMNTEAFFGQGTRLTVV.

This chain connects TRBV6-5 to TRBJ2-7; tentative D call: TRBD2 (7 bases). Per germline, CDR1 MNHEY and CDR2 SVGAGI. V shed 0 bases and J shed 6 bases, with 12 bases lying between them. The CDR3 has 14 amino acids. The CDR3 DNA reads as TGTGCCAGCAGTTACTCGAGGGGGGGGCCCGAGCAGTACTTC. This encodes CASSYSRGGPEQYF.

Comments on this clone: The same CDR3 arises from other DNA sequences in this sample as well. V usage is TRBV19 and J usage is TRBJ2-7, with 7 bases matching TRBD1. Germline V gene data show CDR1 as LNHDA and CDR2 as SQIVND (reference sequence). Losses at the gene ends were 4 bases for V and 1 base for J; bases not matched to a gene: 1. The CDR3 has 13 residues. The CDR3 reads CASSTGGSYEQYF. The CDR3 DNA reads TGTGCCAGTAGTACAGGGGGTTCCTACGAGCAGTACTTC. The entire variable domain, with the rest obtained from reference TRBV19 and TRBJ2-7, is as follows: DGGITQSPKYLFRKEGQNVTLSCEQNLNHDAMYWYRQDPGQGLRLIYYSQIVNDFQKGDIAEGYSVSREKKESFPLTVTSAQKNPTAFYLCASSTGGSYEQYFGPGTRLTVT.

This clone was detected once. V and J are TRBV13 and TRBJ2-3; D remains unclear. Germline CDR1 PRHDT, CDR2 FYEKMQ (reference sequence). Trimming took off 7 bases at V and 3 bases at J, with 11 bases between the two ends. The CDR3 extends over 13 amino acids. Here the CDR3 reads CASIEKRTDTQYF. The CDR3 DNA reads TGTGCCAGCATCGAAAAGAGGACAGATACGCAGTATTTT.

J is TRBJ1-5 and V is TRBV5-8, with 9 bases identical to TRBD1. The germline V gene has CDR1 SGHTS and CDR2 YDEGEE. The CDR3 has 15 amino acids. The V gene end was trimmed by 4 bases and the J gene end by 7 bases; junction bases not matched to a gene: 9. In nucleotides, the CDR3 is TGTGCCAGCAGCAGAGCCGGGACAGGGATACAGCCCCAGCATTTT. Translated, it gives CASSRAGTGIQPQHF.

J is TRBJ1-2 and V is TRBV7-6; 7 bases are a match to TRBD1. The CDR3 runs 16 residues. Germline CDR1 reads SGHVS; CDR2 reads FNYEAQ. The J segment lost 0 bases and the V segment lost 5 bases, leaving 9 bases of the junction unmatched. This CDR3 is CASSRGQVGSNYGYTF. Here the CDR3 DNA reads TGTGCCAGCAGCCGCGGACAGGTTGGTTCTAACTATGGCTACACCTTC.

The chain recombines TRBV4-1 with TRBJ2-1; 8 nucleotides agree with TRBD2. The germline CDR1 and CDR2 sequences are MGHRA and YSYEKL. Losses at the gene ends were 2 bases for V and 0 bases for J; bases not matched to a gene: 0. This CDR3 comprises 15 residues. Here the CDR3 reads CASSQSGSSYNEQFF. DNA for the CDR3: TGCGCCAGCAGCCAAAGCGGGAGCTCCTACAATGAGCAGTTCTTC.

The rearrangement uses TRBV18 and TRBJ1-3, with D perhaps TRBD1 (6 bases). Trimming left V 5 bases short and J 0 bases short, with 11 bases between. The CDR3 spans 15 residues. CDR1 is KGHSH, CDR2 LQKENI, per germline. CDR3 coding DNA: TGTGCCAGCTCAGCCCGGGACACCTCTGGAAACACCATATATTTT. Its translation is CASSARDTSGNTIYF.

This sequence joins TRBV28 and TRBJ1-1, with 10 positions matching TRBD1. Trimming removed 6 bases from V and 4 bases from J; junction bases left unmatched: 8. Germline values: CDR1 MDHEN, CDR2 SYDVKM. This CDR3 is built from 15 residues. The CDR3 reads CASSAGTGELTEAFF. The DNA for the CDR3 is TGTGCCAGCAGCGCCGGGACAGGGGAGCTCACTGAAGCTTTCTTT.

The chain has TRBV6-1 and TRBJ1-1; D is perhaps TRBD1 (6 bases). This CDR3 contains 11 residues. Germline values: CDR1 MNHNS, CDR2 SASEGT. The V gene lost 6 bases and the J gene lost 9 bases, with 11 bases spanning the gap. As DNA, the CDR3 is TGTGCCAGCAGGAGGGGGTTGAAAGCTTTCTTT. It specifies CASRRGLKAFF.

The sample holds one count of this clone. The CDR3 region has the DNA TGTGCCAGCACCGCGGGGGGCGCGTGGCAGCCCCAGCATTTT. Protein product: CASTAGGAWQPQHF. V usage is TRBV7-8 and J usage is TRBJ1-5, with a weak D call TRBD1 (6 bases). Germline-derived CDR1 and CDR2 are SGHVS and FQNEAQ. Between the trimmed V and J ends, which lost 7 bases and 7 bases, there was a span of 17 bases. The CDR3 runs to 14 residues.

The chain joins TRBV27 to TRBJ1-2, with 7 bases identical to TRBD1. CDR1 MNHEY and CDR2 SMNVEV come from the germline V gene (reference sequence). V was pared by 3 bases and J by 6 bases, with 7 bases of the junction left unmatched. The CDR3 contains 14 residues. In DNA form, the CDR3 reads TGTGCCAGCAGTTTCCTCGACAGGGTAAATGGCTACACCTTC. This sequence encodes CASSFLDRVNGYTF.